This entry concerns a single T cell receptor (beta chain). The antigen remains undetermined. This record belongs to a study of OX40 agonist ivuxolimab in advanced cancers. The overall study: One patient with hepatocellular carcinoma and two with cutaneous melanoma, three in all, had partial responses. Notes on the study in general: Average numbers of expanded clones were greater in CD8+ T cells than in CD4+. Some of the nonresponding patients also showed low levels of normalized T-cell clonal expansion.

Sequenced by immunoSEQ multiplex PCR; TCRdb stores in-frame clones only, minus some. This sample yields 55,000 to 70,000 clones, of which 70% to 90% are seen a single time; roughly 6.1% belongs to the top ten. The CDR3 is 13 amino acids. V lost 6 bases and J lost 4, with 12 bases in between. CDR1 and CDR2 (germline): LNHDA, SQIVND (reference sequence). The starting material was CD4+ or CD8+ T cells sorted from blood, obtained in a trial of the OX40 agonist ivuxolimab. The rearrangement uses TRBV19 and TRBJ1-1; tentatively, D is TRBD1 (6 bases). The TCR originated in an adult with an advanced solid tumor such as melanoma, head and neck, liver or kidney cancer. The DNA of the CDR3 is TGTGCCAGTAGGGCAGGGGCGGTCACTGAAGCTTTCTTT. This gives the protein CASRAGAVTEAFF.